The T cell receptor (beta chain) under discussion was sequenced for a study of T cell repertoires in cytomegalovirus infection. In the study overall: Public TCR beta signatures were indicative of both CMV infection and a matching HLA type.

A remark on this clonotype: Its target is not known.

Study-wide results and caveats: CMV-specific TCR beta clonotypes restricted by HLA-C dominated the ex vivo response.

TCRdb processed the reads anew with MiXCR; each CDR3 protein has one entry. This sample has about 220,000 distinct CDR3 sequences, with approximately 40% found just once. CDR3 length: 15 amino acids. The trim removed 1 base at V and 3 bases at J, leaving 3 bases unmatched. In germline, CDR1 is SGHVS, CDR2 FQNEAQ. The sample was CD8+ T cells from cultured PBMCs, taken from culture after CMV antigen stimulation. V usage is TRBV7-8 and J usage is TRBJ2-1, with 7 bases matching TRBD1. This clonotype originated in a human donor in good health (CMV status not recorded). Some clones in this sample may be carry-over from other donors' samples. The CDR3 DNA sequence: TGTGCCAGCAGCTTAGGGACAGGCGACTACAATGAGCAGTTCTTC. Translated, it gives CASSLGTGDYNEQFF.